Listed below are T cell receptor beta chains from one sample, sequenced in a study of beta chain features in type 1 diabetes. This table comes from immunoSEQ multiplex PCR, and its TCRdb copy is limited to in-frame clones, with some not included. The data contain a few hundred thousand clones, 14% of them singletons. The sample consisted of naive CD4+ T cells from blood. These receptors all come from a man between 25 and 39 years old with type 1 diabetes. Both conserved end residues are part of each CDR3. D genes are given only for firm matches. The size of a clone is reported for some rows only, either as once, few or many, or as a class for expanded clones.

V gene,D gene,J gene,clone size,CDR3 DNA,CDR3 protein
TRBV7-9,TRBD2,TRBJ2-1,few,TGTGCCAGCAGCTACCGACTAGCGGCCTTCCTGGTGAATGAGCAGTTCTTC,CASSYRLAAFLVNEQFF
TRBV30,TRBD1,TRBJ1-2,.,TGTGCCTGGAGTGTATATACAGGGGGCTATGGCTACACCTTC,CAWSVYTGGYGYTF
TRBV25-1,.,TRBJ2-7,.,TGTGCCAGCAGTGAATATCGCGGGACGATTTCTTACGAGCAGTACTTC,CASSEYRGTISYEQYF
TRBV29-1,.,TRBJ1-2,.,TGCAGCGTTGAGGCGGAACGGTCCTATGGCTACACCTTC,CSVEAERSYGYTF
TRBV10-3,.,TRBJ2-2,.,TGTGCCATCTCAGGCCAAGAGGGCACCGGGGAGCTGTTTTTT,CAISGQEGTGELFF
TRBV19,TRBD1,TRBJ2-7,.,TGTGCCAGTAGTATGAGGACAGGAACCTACGAGCAGTACTTC,CASSMRTGTYEQYF
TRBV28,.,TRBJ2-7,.,TGTGCCAGCAGGAGGTCAGCATACGAGCAGTACTTC,CASRRSAYEQYF
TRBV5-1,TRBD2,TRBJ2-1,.,TGCGCCAGCAGCTTACAAGCGGGGAATGAGCAGTTCTTC,CASSLQAGNEQFF
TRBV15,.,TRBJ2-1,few,TGTGCCACCAGCAGAGATCAGGGTGCCTACAATGAGCAGTTCTTC,CATSRDQGAYNEQFF
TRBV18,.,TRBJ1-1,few,TGTGCCAGCTCACCACTGGCGGACACTGAAGCTTTCTTT,CASSPLADTEAFF
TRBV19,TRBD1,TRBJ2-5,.,TGTGCCAGTAGTATCACGGCAGGGGGCGGGACCCAGTACTTC,CASSITAGGGTQYF
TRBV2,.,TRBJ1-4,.,TGTGCCAGCAGCCTGTATGAAAAACTGTTTTTT,CASSLYEKLFF
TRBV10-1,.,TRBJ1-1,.,TGCGCCAGCAGTCAAGCCTGGAACACTGAAGCTTTCTTT,CASSQAWNTEAFF